These 27 T cell receptor beta chains were sequenced from one sample in a study of CD8 T cells in ankylosing spondylitis. TCRdb itself ran the 5' RACE reads through MiXCR, one entry per CDR3 protein. The table includes about 250,000 distinct CDR3 sequences, 10% to 13% detected once. The sequenced sample was blood, either unsorted or a sorted T cell fraction (not recorded which). Receptors were obtained from a male donor with ankylosing spondylitis or in good health (not recorded which).

V gene TRBV7-2 combines with J gene TRBJ2-2, with 9 bases identical to TRBD1. V was clipped by 4 bases and J by 5 bases; unmatched bases: 11. Germline CDR1 SGHTA, CDR2 FQGNSA. The CDR3 length is 17 residues. CDR3 DNA sequence: TGTGCCAGCAGCTCCGGGACAGGGCGGGTTGGGACCGGGGAGCTGTTTTTT. This encodes CASSSGTGRVGTGELFF.

This clonotype was recorded at least ten times. The V gene is TRBV7-9, the J gene TRBJ1-1; possibly TRBD1 for D (6 bases). The CDR3 runs 15 residues. Trimming took off 8 bases at V and 5 bases at J, with 21 bases between the two ends. Germline-derived CDR1 and CDR2 are SEHNR and FQNEAQ (reference sequence). The CDR3 DNA reads TGTGCCAGCGGGAAAGGGGGGTCTAGTCGGACTGAAGCTTTCTTT. This sequence encodes CASGKGGSSRTEAFF.

Many counts were recorded for this clonotype. This sequence joins TRBV27 and TRBJ2-6, with D perhaps given as TRBD1 or TRBD2 (5 bases each). Trimming left V 5 bases short and J 1 base short, with 21 bases between. Germline assignment: CDR1 MNHEY and CDR2 SMNVEV (reference sequence). This CDR3 has 19 amino acids. CDR3 nucleotide sequence: TGTGCCAGCAGTCCCTCACCGGGACCGTATGGATCTGGGGCCAACGTCCTGACTTTC. Amino acids: CASSPSPGPYGSGANVLTF.

This clonotype was seen at least ten times. The DNA of the CDR3 is TGTGCCAGCAGACTTGGACAGGGCGCGAACACCGGGGAGCTGTTTTTT. This gives the protein CASRLGQGANTGELFF. J is TRBJ2-2 and V is TRBV7-6; TRBD1 agrees at 8 bases. CDR1 is SGHVS and CDR2 is FNYEAQ in the germline V gene. The junction had 6 bases not matched to a gene; V was cut back by 6 bases and J by 0 bases. The CDR3 length is 16 residues. The full variable domain, with the rest looked up from reference TRBV7-6 and TRBJ2-2, is GAGVSQSPRYKVTKRGQDVALRCDPISGHVSLYWYRQALGQGPEFLTYFNYEAQQDKSGLPNDRFSAERPEGSISTLTIQRTEQRDSAMYRCASRLGQGANTGELFFGEGSRLTVL.

This clonotype has a count of ten or more. The chain links TRBV6-1 to TRBJ2-1; 12 bases map to TRBD2. CDR1 MNHNS and CDR2 SASEGT come from the germline V gene. This CDR3 region has 17 residues. After removal of 4 bases from V and 2 bases from J, the junction contained 6 bases not matched to a gene. The CDR3 bases are TGTGCCAGCAGTGGATCTAGCGGGAGGGGTGCCTACAATGAGCAGTTCTTC. Protein: CASSGSSGRGAYNEQFF.

In this sample, this clonotype turned up many times. The rearrangement uses TRBV5-1 and TRBJ1-2; no reliable D call. Per the germline V gene, CDR1 is SGHRS and CDR2 is YFSETQ. CDR3 size: 13 residues. V was shortened by 3 bases and J by 0 bases, with 6 bases between the two germline ends. The DNA for the CDR3 is TGCGCCAGCAGCTCGGTAGCTAACTATGGCTACACCTTC. Protein product: CASSSVANYGYTF.

This clonotype was seen ten or more times. This chain joins TRBV5-1 and TRBJ2-3; 8 bases agree with TRBD1. The germline V gene has CDR1 SGHRS and CDR2 YFSETQ. Trimming removed 4 bases from V and 3 bases from J; junction bases left unmatched: 4. CDR3 size: 14 residues. The CDR3 loop is CASSTGQGTDTQYF. As DNA, the CDR3 is TGCGCCAGCAGCACCGGACAGGGAACAGATACGCAGTATTTT.

This clonotype was observed a single time. A read error may account for a junction end that differs from germline. This sequence joins TRBV2 and TRBJ1-5; D ambiguous. The germline V gene has CDR1 SNHLY and CDR2 FYNNEI. The CDR3 is 15 amino acids. CDR3 nucleotides: TGTGTCAGCGCGGCGGCAGACAATAGCAATCAGCCCCAGCATTTT. It specifies CVSAAADNSNQPQHF.

Many counts were recorded for this clonotype. V is TRBV21-1 and J is TRBJ2-7; TRBD2 reflects the table's D call only, with no check against the DNA. TRBV21-1 is recorded as a pseudogene. CDR3 length: 13 residues. CDR3 sequence: CASRGLADYEQYF. The CDR3 DNA follows: TGTGCCAGCAGAGGACTAGCGGATTACGAGCAGTACTTC.

This clonotype was seen at least ten times. The chain couples TRBV4-1 to TRBJ1-4; no clear D gene. CDR3 length: 15 amino acids. In germline, CDR1 is MGHRA, CDR2 YSYEKL. Between the trimmed V and J ends, which lost 1 base and 1 base, there was a span of 7 bases. The CDR3 nucleotides read TGCGCCAGCAGCCAAGGACTCGGAACTAATGAAAAACTGTTTTTT. Protein sequence: CASSQGLGTNEKLFF.

This clonotype was recorded a few times. The chain is built from TRBV2 and TRBJ2-7; D perhaps matches TRBD2 (5 bases). CDR3 length equals 12 residues. Per germline, CDR1 SNHLY and CDR2 FYNNEI. Trimming stripped 11 bases from V and 2 bases from J, with 13 bases between. As DNA, the CDR3 is TGTGCCGGATCACTAGGCCCCTACGAGCAGTACTTC. Encoded protein: CAGSLGPYEQYF.

Ten or more counts support this clonotype. The V and J genes are TRBV4-2 and TRBJ2-5; 10 bases fit TRBD2. The CDR3 is 17 residues long. The V gene's germline CDR1 is LGHNA and CDR2 YNFKEQ. V lost 0 bases, J lost 4 bases, and 8 bases stayed unmatched. The CDR3, as DNA: TGTGCCAGCAGCCAAGATGGGCCTAGCGGGGGCGGAGAGACCCAGTACTTC. Its translation is CASSQDGPSGGGETQYF.

This clonotype was recorded at least ten times. The chain combines TRBV20-1 with TRBJ2-3; 7 bases agree with TRBD2. Germline V gene data show CDR1 as DFQATT and CDR2 as SNEGSKA (reference sequence). V shed 1 base, J shed 9 bases, and the junction held 7 bases outside the gene matches. This CDR3 has 13 residues. CDR3 sequence (DNA): TGCAGTGCTAGAGTTGTCAGCGGGGCAACGCAGTATTTT. Its protein product is CSARVVSGATQYF.

This clonotype was recorded at least ten times. CDR3 loop: CASSQRQGGYNEQFF. The DNA for the CDR3 is TGTGCCAGCAGTCAAAGACAGGGGGGGTACAATGAGCAGTTCTTC. This rearrangement joins TRBV6-4 to TRBJ2-1; TRBD1 aligns across 9 bases. CDR1 is MRHNA and CDR2 is SNTAGT in the germline V gene. CDR3 length equals 15 residues. The V and J ends lost 5 bases and 4 bases, in that order; junction bases with no gene match: 6.

This clonotype came up many times. The chain couples TRBV25-1 to TRBJ1-3; possible D gene TRBD1, 6 bases. V lost 3 bases and J 0 bases, leaving 12 bases between the germline ends. This CDR3 has 16 amino acids. Germline V gene data show CDR1 as MGHDK and CDR2 as SYGVNS. The CDR3 DNA is TGTGCCAGCAGTGATCCCGACAGGTCCTCTGGAAACACCATATATTTT. It encodes CASSDPDRSSGNTIYF.

This clonotype was counted many times. The chain has TRBV3-1 and TRBJ1-2; D may be TRBD1 (5 bases). Germline lookup yields CDR1 LGHDT and CDR2 YNNKEL (reference sequence). The CDR3 contains 12 residues. V lost 2 bases and J lost 4, with 5 bases in between. CDR3 sequence (DNA): TGTGCCAGCAGCCAACAGGGCTATGGCTACACCTTC. Its translation is CASSQQGYGYTF. The entire variable domain, with the rest obtained from reference TRBV3-1 and TRBJ1-2, is as follows: DTAVSQTPKYLVTQMGNDKSIKCEQNLGHDTMYWYKQDSKKFLKIMFSYNNKELIINETVPNRFSPKSPDKAHLNLHINSLELGDSAVYFCASSQQGYGYTFGSGTRLTVV.

This clonotype occurred many times. The chain links TRBV27 to TRBJ2-1; D is ambiguous. Per germline, CDR1 MNHEY and CDR2 SMNVEV (reference sequence). The CDR3 runs to 14 residues. Trimming stripped 4 bases from V and 2 bases from J, with 9 bases between. CDR3 DNA: TGTGCCAGCAGTTATAGCAAGCCCTACAATGAGCAGTTCTTC. Amino acid sequence: CASSYSKPYNEQFF.

This clonotype has more than one count but fewer than ten. The chain links TRBV12-3 or TRBV12-4 to TRBJ1-5, with D maybe TRBD1 (6 bases). Trimming left V 3 bases short and J 2 bases short, with 11 bases between. The CDR3 extends over 15 amino acids. CDR3 DNA: TGTGCCAGCAGTTTCAGGGGAGGCGGCAATCAGCCCCAGCATTTT. Protein sequence: CASSFRGGGNQPQHF.

This clonotype appeared many times. This chain links TRBV10-3 with TRBJ2-7; D possibly corresponds to TRBD2 (5 bases). CDR1 is ENHRY, CDR2 SYGVKD, per germline. This CDR3 is built from 12 residues. The V gene lost 8 bases and the J gene lost 2 bases, with 10 bases spanning the gap. The CDR3 DNA reads as TGTGCCATCGCGACGGGGACCTACGAGCAGTACTTC. This gives the protein CAIATGTYEQYF.

At least ten counts were recorded for this clonotype. This chain links TRBV5-5 with TRBJ2-3; 8 nucleotides line up with TRBD1. The V gene's germline CDR1 is SGHKS and CDR2 YYEKEE (reference sequence). This CDR3 is 17 amino acids long. V was clipped by 4 bases and J by 4 bases; unmatched bases: 14. The CDR3 loop is CASSPRTGNFLADTQYF. CDR3 DNA: TGTGCCAGCAGCCCCCGGACAGGGAATTTCCTCGCAGATACGCAGTATTTT.

This clonotype was seen repeatedly, ten times or more. The J gene is TRBJ2-1, the V gene TRBV28; possible D gene TRBD2, 6 bases. The germline V and J ends were trimmed by 4 bases and 0 bases, with 13 bases remaining between them. From germline, CDR1 is MDHEN and CDR2 SYDVKM. CDR3 length: 16 residues. The CDR3 reads CASSSLAASSYNEQFF. The CDR3 DNA is TGTGCCAGCAGTTCCTTAGCGGCGAGCTCCTACAATGAGCAGTTCTTC. Combining the CDR3 with reference TRBV28 and TRBJ2-1 gives the whole variable domain DVKVTQSSRYLVKRTGEKVFLECVQDMDHENMFWYRQDPGLGLRLIYFSYDVKMKEKGDIPEGYSVSREKKERFSLILESASTNQTSMYLCASSSLAASSYNEQFFGPGTRLTVL.

This clonotype was observed many times. The V gene is TRBV20-1, the J gene TRBJ2-3, with 13 bases matching TRBD2. V shed 6 bases and J 0 bases; nucleotides not matched to a gene: 12. The CDR3 spans 18 residues. CDR1 is DFQATT, CDR2 SNEGSKA, per germline (reference sequence). CDR3: CSARLAGGMVTSTDTQYF. CDR3 in DNA: TGCAGTGCCCGACTAGCGGGGGGAATGGTGACAAGCACAGATACGCAGTATTTT.

In its sample, this clonotype was seen many times. In DNA form, the CDR3 reads TGCGCCAGCAGCCAAGAGTATAACAGGGCCAATCAGCCCCAGCATTTT. It specifies CASSQEYNRANQPQHF. The V and J genes are TRBV4-1 and TRBJ1-5; D is perhaps TRBD1 (6 bases). Germline CDR1 and CDR2: MGHRA and YSYEKL. There are 16 residues in the CDR3. V gave up 0 bases and J gave up 3 bases, with 12 bases separating them.

This clonotype was observed a handful of times. V gene TRBV10-3 combines with J gene TRBJ1-2, with no clear D. The germline CDR1 and CDR2 sequences are ENHRY and SYGVKD. The CDR3 loop spans 14 amino acids. Trimming removed 3 bases from V and 8 bases from J, with 16 bases in between. CDR3 DNA sequence: TGTGCCATCAGTGATTTGGATCCGATCGAGGGCTACACCTTC. Translated: CAISDLDPIEGYTF.

This clonotype was seen many times. The genes are TRBV12-5 and TRBJ1-1; D gene ambiguous. This CDR3 has 13 residues. The V gene's germline CDR1 is LGHNT and CDR2 FRNRAP. With 2 bases removed from V and 1 base from J, the gap between germline ends came to 5 bases. The CDR3 nucleotides are TGTGCTAGTGGTTTGAGCAGGAACACTGAAGCTTTCTTT. Protein: CASGLSRNTEAFF.

This clonotype was counted many times. The CDR3 DNA reads TGTGCCAGCAGCCAAGATCAGTTTCCCACAGATACGCAGTATTTT. Translation gives CASSQDQFPTDTQYF. This rearrangement joins TRBV3-1 to TRBJ2-3; no definite D call. V lost 0 bases to trimming and J lost 2 bases, with 9 bases between them. CDR1 and CDR2 from the germline V gene are LGHDT and YNNKEL (reference sequence). The CDR3 consists of 15 residues.

This clonotype was recorded a few times. The V call is TRBV11-2, the J call TRBJ1-1; 7 bases align to TRBD1. The CDR3 contains 20 residues. Trimming removed 5 bases from V and 5 bases from J; junction bases left unmatched: 26. CDR1 and CDR2 from the germline V gene are SGHAT and FQNNGV. The CDR3, as DNA: TGTGCCAGCAGCGAAAGCCTCTTCGGGACAGAGACAAAAAGGTATACTGAAGCTTTCTTT. It encodes CASSESLFGTETKRYTEAFF.